Listed below are T cell receptor beta chains from one sample, sequenced in a study of CD8 T cells in ankylosing spondylitis. TCRdb re-analysed the 5' RACE reads in MiXCR, keeping a single row per CDR3 protein. The sample includes about 36,000 distinct CDR3 sequences, around 10% of them seen just once. Sequencing was performed on synovial fluid, either unsorted or a sorted T cell fraction (not recorded which). All receptors derive from a male donor with ankylosing spondylitis. The CDR3 runs from the conserved cysteine through the conserved F or W. The D gene is left open where the match is weak. Only part of the rows carry a size: once, few, many, or a class if the clone is expanded.

v_call: TRBV7-3; j_call: TRBJ2-3; d_call: NA; clone_size: many; cdr3_nt: TGTGCCAGCAGCTTAACGGTAACGGCGTTTACAAGCACAGATACGCAGTATTTT; cdr3_aa: CASSLTVTAFTSTDTQYF
v_call: TRBV28; j_call: TRBJ2-6; d_call: NA; clone_size: many; cdr3_nt: TGTGCCAGCAGTTTAGCTGGGGCCAACGTCCTGACTTTC; cdr3_aa: CASSLAGANVLTF
v_call: TRBV12-3/TRBV12-4; j_call: TRBJ2-1; d_call: NA; clone_size: many; cdr3_nt: TGTGCCAGCAGGAACCGGGACTCCTACAATGAGCAGTTCTTC; cdr3_aa: CASRNRDSYNEQFF
v_call: TRBV28; j_call: TRBJ1-4; d_call: NA; clone_size: many; cdr3_nt: NA; cdr3_aa: CASSLYLGGDGNEKLFFF
v_call: TRBV5-1; j_call: TRBJ1-1; d_call: NA; clone_size: many; cdr3_nt: TGCGCCAGCACCGGACCGGGGAACGCTGAAGCTTTCTTT; cdr3_aa: CASTGPGNAEAFF
v_call: TRBV4-2; j_call: TRBJ2-2; d_call: TRBD2; clone_size: NA; cdr3_nt: TGTGCCAGCAGCCCAGGACTAGCGGGAGGGCCAAACACCGGGGAGCTGTTTTTT; cdr3_aa: CASSPGLAGGPNTGELFF
v_call: TRBV3-1; j_call: TRBJ2-1; d_call: NA; clone_size: NA; cdr3_nt: TGTGCCAGCAGCCAAGATCGGCACAATGAGCAGTTCTTC; cdr3_aa: CASSQDRHNEQFF
v_call: TRBV9; j_call: TRBJ2-1; d_call: NA; clone_size: NA; cdr3_nt: TGTGCCAGCAGCGTAGAGGCTTTTAGCCCACAGTTCTTC; cdr3_aa: CASSVEAFSPQFF
v_call: TRBV3-1; j_call: TRBJ1-2; d_call: NA; clone_size: many; cdr3_nt: TGTGCCAGCAGCCCGATGGGCATTGGTGGCTACACCTTC; cdr3_aa: CASSPMGIGGYTF
v_call: TRBV2; j_call: TRBJ2-5; d_call: NA; clone_size: NA; cdr3_nt: TGTGCCAGCAGTGGGCACCTAGCGAGAGGAGAGACCCAGTACTTC; cdr3_aa: CASSGHLARGETQYF
v_call: TRBV28; j_call: TRBJ2-7; d_call: TRBD2; clone_size: many; cdr3_nt: TGTGCCAGCGCGTCGGGACTAGCGGGACTCCGGGGCGAGCAGTACTTC; cdr3_aa: CASASGLAGLRGEQYF
v_call: TRBV11-2; j_call: TRBJ2-1; d_call: NA; clone_size: NA; cdr3_nt: TGTGCCAGCAGCAAATGGGGTCGGCCTTACAATGAGCAGTTCTTC; cdr3_aa: CASSKWGRPYNEQFF